This TCR beta chain derives from a study of blood T cell repertoires in COVID-19. Whole-study context: There were acute and convalescent COVID-19 samples, and they came from the United States, Italy and Spain.

TCRdb keeps only in-frame clones here, not all; method: immunoSEQ multiplex PCR. The table has approximately 350,000 clones, around 83% seen once. Assignments of participants to cohorts depended upon their own reported clinical history. Recovered status applied to Cohort 3 donors who had two consecutive negative PCRs. It also applied to those with clearance or with symptom resolution. Germline CDR1 is MNHEY and CDR2 is SVGEGT. This CDR3 region has 12 residues. V was trimmed by 0 bases and J by 5 bases, leaving 4 bases between them. The sequencing input was PBMCs or T cells enriched from blood (not recorded which). The chain uses TRBV6-2 or TRBV6-3 and TRBJ1-1; D gene ambiguous. The receptor was isolated from a woman aged 45-65 years who had recovered from COVID-19. The CDR3 nucleotides read TGTGCCAGCAGTTACTCGACAACTGAAGCTTTCTTT. Its translation is CASSYSTTEAFF.